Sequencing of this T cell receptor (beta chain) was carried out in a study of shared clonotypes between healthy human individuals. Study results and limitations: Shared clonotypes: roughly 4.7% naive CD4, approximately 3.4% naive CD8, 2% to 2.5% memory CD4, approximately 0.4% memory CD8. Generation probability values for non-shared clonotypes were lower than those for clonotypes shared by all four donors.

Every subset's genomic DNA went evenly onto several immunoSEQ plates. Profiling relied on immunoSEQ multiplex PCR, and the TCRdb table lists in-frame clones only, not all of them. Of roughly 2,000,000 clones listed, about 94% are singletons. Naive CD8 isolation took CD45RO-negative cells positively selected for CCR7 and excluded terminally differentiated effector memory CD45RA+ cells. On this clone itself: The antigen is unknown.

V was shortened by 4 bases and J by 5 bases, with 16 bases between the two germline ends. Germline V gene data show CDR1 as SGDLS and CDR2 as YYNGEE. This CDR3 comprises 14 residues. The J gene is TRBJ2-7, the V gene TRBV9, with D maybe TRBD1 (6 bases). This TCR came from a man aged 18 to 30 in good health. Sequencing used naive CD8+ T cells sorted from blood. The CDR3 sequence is CASSLTGSPNEQYF. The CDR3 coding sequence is TGTGCCAGCAGCCTCACAGGGTCTCCTAACGAGCAGTACTTC.